The present T cell receptor beta chain was sequenced within a study of shared clonotypes between healthy human individuals. Naive CD8 cells lacked CD45RO, underwent positive selection for CCR7 and left out terminally differentiated effector memory CD45RA+ cells. The assay was run at deep level. The repertoire was sequenced with immunoSEQ multiplex PCR; TCRdb's copy has only in-frame clones and lacks some. The sample lists about 820,000 clones; 92% were seen once. Germline values: CDR1 SQVTM, CDR2 ANQGSEA. The CDR3 runs to 14 residues. Between the trimmed V and J ends, which lost 6 bases and 0 bases, there was a span of 11 bases.

This chain joins TRBV29-1 and TRBJ1-4; D is ambiguous. The sample was naive CD8+ T cells sorted from blood. The TCR sequence derives from a man aged 25 to 40 in good health. The CDR3 reads CSVADGATNEKLFF. CDR3 bases: TGCAGCGTCGCAGACGGTGCAACTAATGAAAAACTGTTTTTT. Complete variable domain (other parts from reference TRBV29-1 and TRBJ1-4): SAVISQKPSRDICQRGTSLTIQCQVDSQVTMMFWYRQQPGQSLTLIATANQGSEATYESGFVIDKFPISRPNLTFSTLTVSNMSPEDSSIYLCSVADGATNEKLFFGSGTQLSVL.